A selection of T cell receptor beta chains follows, all from one sample in a study of blood T cell repertoires in COVID-19. Here immunoSEQ multiplex PCR was the method, and the copy in TCRdb shows in-frame clones only, minus some. This table holds 250,000 to 350,000 clones, 85% to 90% found once. Sequencing was performed on peripheral blood. These receptors were collected from a woman aged 50 to 60 with active or convalescent COVID-19. CDR3s include the opening cysteine and the closing phenylalanine or tryptophan. Fields, in order: clone size, D gene, V gene, J gene, CDR3 protein, CDR3 DNA. D genes are given only for firm matches. The size entry is marked missing in some rows and otherwise reads once, few, many or a size class.

NA,TRBD1,TRBV9,TRBJ2-2,CASSIQGQPNTGELFF,TGTGCCAGCAGCATTCAGGGACAGCCTAACACCGGGGAGCTGTTTTTT
NA,TRBD2,TRBV30,TRBJ2-3,CAWGIAGGTDTQYF,TGTGCCTGGGGTATAGCGGGGGGCACAGATACGCAGTATTTT
NA,TRBD1,TRBV4-1,TRBJ1-5,CASSQVRGPSNQPQHF,TGCGCCAGCAGCCAAGTAAGGGGGCCTAGCAATCAGCCCCAGCATTTT
NA,NA,TRBV7-9,TRBJ2-7,CASSFSGLGVYEQYF,TGTGCCAGCAGCTTCTCGGGGTTAGGTGTCTACGAGCAGTACTTC
once,NA,TRBV5-6,TRBJ2-7,CASSILPRSYEQYF,TGTGCCAGCAGCATCCTACCTCGGAGTTACGAGCAGTACTTC
NA,NA,TRBV25-1,TRBJ1-1,CASSVDFSTEAFF,TGTGCCAGCAGTGTGGACTTCAGCACTGAAGCTTTCTTT
NA,TRBD2,TRBV29-1,TRBJ2-3,CSVLGLAGGPDTQYF,TGCAGCGTTCTGGGACTAGCGGGAGGTCCAGATACGCAGTATTTT
NA,TRBD2,TRBV27,TRBJ2-7,CASSFASGRSYEQYF,TGTGCCAGCAGTTTTGCTAGCGGGAGATCCTACGAGCAGTACTTC
NA,TRBD1,TRBV4-2,TRBJ1-1,CASSQAGGVNTEAFF,TGTGCCAGCAGCCAGGCAGGGGGCGTGAACACTGAAGCTTTCTTT
NA,TRBD2,TRBV4-2,TRBJ2-7,CASSQASFAAGGNEQYF,TGTGCCAGCAGCCAAGCAAGTTTTGCAGCGGGAGGGAACGAGCAGTACTTC
few,NA,TRBV4-2,TRBJ2-3,CASSQAGFADTQYF,TGTGCCAGCAGCCAAGCGGGATTCGCAGATACGCAGTATTTT
NA,TRBD1,TRBV9,TRBJ1-1,CASSVVDRGGTEAFF,TGTGCCAGCAGCGTAGTGGACAGGGGAGGCACTGAAGCTTTCTTT
NA,TRBD2,TRBV5-5,TRBJ2-7,CASSTWTSGNYEQYF,TGTGCCAGCAGCACCTGGACTAGCGGGAACTACGAGCAGTACTTC
NA,NA,TRBV28,TRBJ1-2,CASSLSFGYTF,TGTGCCAGCAGTTTATCCTTTGGCTACACCTTC
NA,NA,TRBV12-3/TRBV12-4,TRBJ1-3,CASRTVSGNTIYF,TGTGCCAGTAGGACAGTCTCTGGAAACACCATATATTTT
NA,TRBD1,TRBV28,TRBJ1-3,CASGTGVISGNTIYF,TGTGCCAGCGGGACAGGGGTTATCTCTGGAAACACCATATATTTT